This T cell receptor (beta chain) was captured in a study of blood T cell repertoires in COVID-19. Generated by immunoSEQ multiplex PCR, the TCRdb table keeps only in-frame clones and is missing some. The sample holds more than 350,000 clones, 89% seen once. The CDR3 sequence is 15 residues long. V lost 7 bases, J lost 3 bases, and 21 bases lay in between. Looked up from germline, CDR1 is SQVTM and CDR2 is ANQGSEA. The sequenced material came from peripheral blood. The chain uses TRBV29-1 and TRBJ1-2, with D tentatively TRBD1 (6 bases). The source is a woman aged 25 to 39 with COVID-19, enrolled during active disease. The CDR3 DNA follows: TGCAGCGCCATGCCCATACAGGGTCTGGACTATGGCTACACCTTC. Its translation is CSAMPIQGLDYGYTF. The whole variable domain, filled in from reference TRBV29-1 and TRBJ1-2, reads SAVISQKPSRDICQRGTSLTIQCQVDSQVTMMFWYRQQPGQSLTLIATANQGSEATYESGFVIDKFPISRPNLTFSTLTVSNMSPEDSSIYLCSAMPIQGLDYGYTFGSGTRLTVV.